This is a list of T cell receptor beta chains from one sample in a study of cytomegalovirus exposure and HLA in healthy donors. TCRdb's table, derived via immunoSEQ multiplex PCR, lists solely in-frame clones and lacks some. The data contain about 150,000 clones, around 68% of them singletons. Sequenced: PBMCs. The source of these receptors is a young man in good health and CMV-seronegative. Each CDR3 is given with its conserved first and last residue. Fields, in order: clone size, J gene, V gene, D gene, CDR3 protein, CDR3 DNA. The D gene is left open where the match is weak. Where a row states a size, it is once, few, many or the class of an expanded clone; other rows omit it.

abundance: .
j_gene: TRBJ2-7
v_gene: TRBV18
d_gene: .
CDR3aa: CASSLADGPSYEQYF
CDR3nt: TGTGCCAGCTCACTAGCGGACGGGCCCTCCTACGAGCAGTACTTC

abundance: .
j_gene: TRBJ2-3
v_gene: TRBV30
d_gene: .
CDR3aa: CAWSASPTEDTQYF
CDR3nt: TGTGCCTGGAGTGCGTCGCCTACGGAGGATACGCAGTATTTT

abundance: .
j_gene: TRBJ2-3
v_gene: TRBV6-5
d_gene: .
CDR3aa: CASSRQSSTDTQYF
CDR3nt: TGTGCCAGCAGCAGACAGTCTAGCACAGATACGCAGTATTTT

abundance: few
j_gene: TRBJ2-7
v_gene: TRBV6-5
d_gene: .
CDR3aa: CASSLYSGSSYEQYF
CDR3nt: TGTGCCAGCAGCCTCTACTCGGGTAGCTCCTACGAGCAGTACTTC

abundance: .
j_gene: TRBJ2-7
v_gene: TRBV11-2
d_gene: .
CDR3aa: CASSLESGPYEQYF
CDR3nt: TGTGCCAGCAGCTTAGAAAGCGGACCCTACGAGCAGTACTTC

abundance: .
j_gene: TRBJ1-1
v_gene: TRBV6-1
d_gene: .
CDR3aa: CASSVTGADAEAFF
CDR3nt: TGTGCCAGCAGTGTGACAGGCGCAGACGCTGAAGCTTTCTTT

abundance: few
j_gene: TRBJ2-7
v_gene: TRBV14
d_gene: .
CDR3aa: CASSPYLYYEQYF
CDR3nt: TGTGCCAGCAGCCCGTACCTCTACTACGAGCAGTACTTC

abundance: .
j_gene: TRBJ1-4
v_gene: TRBV7-8
d_gene: .
CDR3aa: CASSLAAGLWEKLFF
CDR3nt: TGTGCCAGCAGCTTAGCGGCAGGTCTTTGGGAAAAACTGTTTTTT

abundance: .
j_gene: TRBJ2-3
v_gene: TRBV7-3
d_gene: TRBD2
CDR3aa: CASSLIGLAGGSDTQYF
CDR3nt: TGTGCCAGCAGCTTAATTGGGCTAGCGGGTGGATCAGATACGCAGTATTTT

abundance: few
j_gene: TRBJ2-7
v_gene: TRBV6-6
d_gene: TRBD1
CDR3aa: CASRTTDREQYF
CDR3nt: TGTGCTAGCCGGACAACGGACAGGGAGCAGTACTTC

abundance: .
j_gene: TRBJ2-5
v_gene: TRBV7-9
d_gene: TRBD2
CDR3aa: CASSLVAGGQETQYF
CDR3nt: TGTGCCAGCAGCTTAGTAGCGGGGGGGCAAGAGACCCAGTACTTC

abundance: few
j_gene: TRBJ1-1
v_gene: TRBV6-1
d_gene: TRBD1
CDR3aa: CASRKVRGPEAFF
CDR3nt: TGTGCCAGCAGGAAGGTAAGGGGGCCTGAGGCTTTCTTT

abundance: .
j_gene: TRBJ1-4
v_gene: TRBV5-1
d_gene: .
CDR3aa: CASSPGGGRNEKLFF
CDR3nt: TGCGCCAGCAGCCCGGGGGGTGGACGGAATGAAAAACTGTTTTTT

abundance: .
j_gene: TRBJ2-1
v_gene: TRBV19
d_gene: .
CDR3aa: CASRSRGASSYNEQFF
CDR3nt: TGTGCCAGTAGGAGTCGCGGAGCGAGCTCCTACAATGAGCAGTTCTTC

abundance: .
j_gene: TRBJ2-7
v_gene: TRBV27
d_gene: .
CDR3aa: CASSPTGIPYEQYF
CDR3nt: TGTGCCAGCAGTCCTACAGGGATCCCCTACGAGCAGTACTTC

abundance: .
j_gene: TRBJ1-5
v_gene: TRBV28
d_gene: .
CDR3aa: CASSLSGGSYSNQPQHF
CDR3nt: TGTGCCAGCAGTTTATCGGGGGGATCTTATAGCAATCAGCCCCAGCATTTT

abundance: .
j_gene: TRBJ1-1
v_gene: TRBV6-5
d_gene: TRBD1
CDR3aa: CASSYSTDRGGTEAFF
CDR3nt: TGTGCCAGCAGTTACTCGACGGACAGGGGGGGCACTGAAGCTTTCTTT

abundance: .
j_gene: TRBJ2-3
v_gene: TRBV25-1
d_gene: TRBD1
CDR3aa: CASSAASGTGILDTQYF
CDR3nt: TGTGCCAGCAGTGCTGCTTCCGGGACAGGGATTTTGGATACGCAGTATTTT

abundance: .
j_gene: TRBJ2-3
v_gene: TRBV28
d_gene: TRBD1
CDR3aa: CASSDRGQTYF
CDR3nt: TGTGCCAGCTCGGACAGGGGGCAAACGTATTTT

abundance: .
j_gene: TRBJ1-4
v_gene: TRBV2
d_gene: .
CDR3aa: CATQGGGYNEKLFF
CDR3nt: TGTGCCACCCAGGGTGGCGGATATAATGAAAAACTGTTTTTT

abundance: .
j_gene: TRBJ2-5
v_gene: TRBV5-4
d_gene: TRBD1
CDR3aa: CASSLGRDRGRETQYF
CDR3nt: TGTGCCAGCAGCTTGGGCCGAGACAGGGGGCGGGAGACCCAGTACTTC

abundance: .
j_gene: TRBJ2-5
v_gene: TRBV4-3
d_gene: .
CDR3aa: CASSSLANQETQYF
CDR3nt: TGCGCCAGCAGCTCTCTAGCGAATCAAGAGACCCAGTACTTC

abundance: .
j_gene: TRBJ2-1
v_gene: TRBV14
d_gene: .
CDR3aa: CASRTTGRSDEQFF
CDR3nt: TGTGCCAGCAGAACGACAGGGAGGTCGGATGAGCAGTTCTTC

abundance: .
j_gene: TRBJ2-7
v_gene: TRBV7-8
d_gene: TRBD1
CDR3aa: CASSLSGTVYEQYF
CDR3nt: TGTGCCAGCAGCTTATCCGGGACAGTCTACGAGCAGTACTTC

abundance: few
j_gene: TRBJ1-4
v_gene: TRBV28
d_gene: .
CDR3aa: CASSPRGGAREKLFF
CDR3nt: TGTGCCAGCAGTCCCCGTGGGGGGGCGAGGGAAAAACTGTTTTTT

abundance: .
j_gene: TRBJ2-5
v_gene: TRBV10-3
d_gene: .
CDR3aa: CAISGDVGGLDF
CDR3nt: TGTGCCATCAGTGGGGACGTCGGGGGTCTGGACTTC

abundance: .
j_gene: TRBJ1-2
v_gene: TRBV28
d_gene: TRBD1
CDR3aa: CASNLIDRGQIYGYTF
CDR3nt: TGTGCCAGCAACCTAATCGACAGGGGGCAGATCTATGGCTACACCTTC

abundance: .
j_gene: TRBJ1-1
v_gene: TRBV28
d_gene: .
CDR3aa: CASTRTVPAGDTEAFF
CDR3nt: TGTGCCAGCACCCGGACAGTCCCGGCTGGGGACACTGAAGCTTTCTTT

abundance: .
j_gene: TRBJ2-3
v_gene: TRBV5-1
d_gene: TRBD2
CDR3aa: CASSPTSGADTQYF
CDR3nt: TGCGCCAGCAGCCCAACTAGCGGTGCAGATACGCAGTATTTT

abundance: .
j_gene: TRBJ2-2
v_gene: TRBV10-3
d_gene: .
CDR3aa: CANQGGTGELFF
CDR3nt: TGTGCCAACCAAGGCGGGACCGGGGAGCTGTTTTTT

abundance: .
j_gene: TRBJ2-7
v_gene: TRBV5-1
d_gene: .
CDR3aa: CASSLDNIPNEQYF
CDR3nt: TGCGCCAGCAGCTTGGATAACATCCCGAACGAGCAGTACTTC

abundance: .
j_gene: TRBJ2-7
v_gene: TRBV4-3
d_gene: TRBD1
CDR3aa: CASSLDRGEQYF
CDR3nt: TGCGCCAGCAGCCTGGACAGGGGCGAGCAGTACTTC

abundance: .
j_gene: TRBJ2-1
v_gene: TRBV4-1
d_gene: TRBD2
CDR3aa: CASSQEGLVNNEQFF
CDR3nt: TGCGCCAGCAGCCAAGAGGGACTAGTAAACAATGAGCAGTTCTTC

abundance: .
j_gene: TRBJ2-1
v_gene: TRBV9
d_gene: .
CDR3aa: CASSADSGSYNEQFF
CDR3nt: TGTGCCAGCAGCGCGGACAGTGGATCCTACAATGAGCAGTTCTTC

abundance: .
j_gene: TRBJ1-5
v_gene: TRBV2
d_gene: TRBD1
CDR3aa: CASTSGQGDQPQNF
CDR3nt: TGTGCCAGCACTTCAGGACAGGGGGATCAGCCCCAGAATTTT

abundance: .
j_gene: TRBJ2-7
v_gene: TRBV5-1
d_gene: .
CDR3aa: CASSLGQSPYEQYF
CDR3nt: TGCGCCAGCAGCCTAGGACAGAGTCCTTACGAGCAGTACTTC

abundance: .
j_gene: TRBJ1-2
v_gene: TRBV7-8
d_gene: .
CDR3aa: CASSLSAGGRGSYGYTF
CDR3nt: TGTGCCAGCAGCTTAAGCGCCGGGGGTAGGGGATCTTACGGCTACACCTTC

abundance: .
j_gene: TRBJ1-2
v_gene: TRBV9
d_gene: TRBD1
CDR3aa: CASSQRGTGEVYGYTF
CDR3nt: TGTGCCAGCAGCCAGAGGGGGACAGGGGAGGTCTATGGCTACACCTTC

abundance: .
j_gene: TRBJ2-5
v_gene: TRBV28
d_gene: .
CDR3aa: CASSRTRTYQETQYF
CDR3nt: TGTGCCAGCAGTAGGACAAGAACGTACCAAGAGACCCAGTACTTC

abundance: .
j_gene: TRBJ2-1
v_gene: TRBV19
d_gene: TRBD2
CDR3aa: CASSIHAGGPNEQFF
CDR3nt: TGTGCCAGTAGTATCCACGCGGGGGGGCCAAATGAGCAGTTCTTC

abundance: .
j_gene: TRBJ1-6
v_gene: TRBV21-1
d_gene: .
CDR3aa: CASSKLHRTVYNSPLHF
CDR3nt: TGTGCCAGCAGCAAACTCCACCGGACTGTTTATAATTCACCCCTCCACTTT